The T cell receptor (beta chain) under discussion was sequenced for a study of response to subunit inactivated influenza vaccine. Study-wide findings and caveats: Researchers suggested that each seasonal influenza vaccination recruits few new T cells.

Trimming took 3 bases from V and 4 from J, leaving 7 bases between them. The CDR3 consists of 13 residues. The germline V gene encodes CDR1 MNHNS and CDR2 SASEGT. TCRdb fed the RT-PCR reads into MiXCR, producing one record per CDR3 protein. The repertoire holds 500,000 or so distinct CDR3 sequences, about a tenth seen once, with 12% in the top ten. Many counts were recorded for this clonotype. Its antigen remains unknown. Sequenced material: PBMCs from blood, taken roughly 45 days after vaccination. The chain joins TRBV6-1 to TRBJ1-5; no firm D call. The receptor was isolated from a man over 45 who received an inactivated influenza vaccine. Written as DNA, the CDR3 is TGTGCCAGCAGTGACAGTCGTAATCAGCCCCAGCATTTT. This codes for CASSDSRNQPQHF.